The TCR beta chain under discussion was sequenced for a study of blood T cell repertoires in COVID-19. The J segment lost 4 bases and the V segment lost 1 base, leaving 4 bases of the junction unmatched. The germline gives CDR1 SEHNR, CDR2 FQNEAQ (reference sequence). This CDR3 has 15 amino acids. Sequenced by immunoSEQ multiplex PCR; TCRdb stores in-frame clones only, minus some. The table includes hundreds of thousands of clones, less than 85% detected once. This chain uses TRBV7-9 with TRBJ2-5; 9 bases match TRBD2. This sequence was found in a woman between 25 and 40 years old who had been exposed to COVID-19. Sequencing input: PBMCs or T cells enriched from blood (not recorded which). The CDR3 nucleotides read TGTGCCAGCAGCTTAGGACTAGCGGCGCGAGAGACCCAGTACTTC. Translation: CASSLGLAARETQYF.